Sequencing of this T cell receptor (beta chain) was carried out in a study of cytomegalovirus exposure and HLA in healthy donors. The CDR3 length is 14 residues. In the case of this clone: Its antigen remains unidentified.

General study findings and limits: Immune exposure data for these donors was limited to CMV serostatus. In an earlier analysis, most TCR beta V segments were productive about 87% or about 30% of the time.

The study ran its PCR with 60 Vbeta and 13 Jbeta primers. Measured with immunoSEQ multiplex PCR; TCRdb has only the in-frame clones, and not every one. The top ten hold roughly 2.6% of the sample, which has roughly 110,000 clones, over 65% seen once. The specimen sequenced was PBMCs. The source of this sequence is a female donor in good health and CMV-seronegative. The genes are TRBV1 and TRBJ1-1. TRBV1 is an annotated pseudogene. The CDR3 protein is CTPTPEGMNTEAFF. CDR3 nucleotides: TGCACTCCTACCCCCGAGGGCATGAACACTGAAGCTTTCTTT.